Presented here are 8 T cell receptor beta chains from one specimen sequenced in a study of cytomegalovirus exposure and HLA in healthy donors. The study ran its PCR with 60 Vbeta and 13 Jbeta primers. This table comes from immunoSEQ multiplex PCR, and its TCRdb copy is limited to in-frame clones, with some not included. The sample has 95,000 to 100,000 clones, around four fifths seen once; the top ten hold about 2%. Specimen: PBMCs. All receptors come from a man in his forties in good health and CMV-seronegative.

The chain is built from TRBV28 and TRBJ2-7; 7 nucleotides align to TRBD1. The CDR3 runs to 14 residues. CDR1 is MDHEN and CDR2 is SYDVKM in the germline V gene. V was clipped by 2 bases and J by 2 bases; unmatched bases: 3. The CDR3 protein is CASSLQGEPYEQYF. CDR3 in DNA: TGTGCCAGCAGTTTACAGGGGGAACCCTACGAGCAGTACTTC.

V is TRBV4-3 and J is TRBJ2-5, with 9 positions matching TRBD2. CDR1 is LGHNA, CDR2 YSLEER, per germline. The CDR3 is 16 residues long. V lost 4 bases, J lost 4 bases, and 10 bases stayed unmatched. The CDR3 region has the DNA TGCGCCAGCAGCCGAGCAAGCGGGGGGCTCCTAGAGACCCAGTACTTC. Its protein product is CASSRASGGLLETQYF.

The genes are TRBV19 and TRBJ2-3; 10 bases map to TRBD1. V gave up 1 base and J gave up 6 bases; unmatched junction bases: 4. Germline V gives CDR1 LNHDA, CDR2 SQIVND (reference sequence). CDR3 length: 15 residues. The CDR3 reads CASSIGQGASDTQYF. CDR3 sequence (DNA): TGTGCCAGTAGTATAGGACAGGGGGCTAGTGATACGCAGTATTTT.

V and J are TRBV6-4 and TRBJ1-5; tentatively, D is TRBD1 (5 bases). V was pared by 7 bases and J by 9 bases, with 16 bases between. The CDR3 length is 13 residues. Per germline, CDR1 MRHNA and CDR2 SNTAGT. The CDR3 reads CASIEGVLGPQHF. The CDR3 DNA sequence: TGTGCCAGCATCGAAGGGGTCCTGGGGCCCCAGCATTTT.

This chain uses TRBV6-4 with TRBJ2-2; TRBD2 might be the D (6 bases). V was pared by 6 bases and J by 0 bases, with 8 bases between. The CDR3 has 14 residues. Germline V CDR1 and CDR2: MRHNA, SNTAGT. The CDR3 DNA sequence: TGTGCCAGCAGGCGGGGTCCGAACACCGGGGAGCTGTTTTTT. Its protein is CASRRGPNTGELFF.

This clone was seen a few times. In nucleotides, the CDR3 is TGTGCCAGCAGCCTGGCGGGACAGGGGACGGGGGAGCTGTTTTTT. Its translation: CASSLAGQGTGELFF. The V gene is TRBV27, the J gene TRBJ2-2, with TRBD1 matching 10 bases. Germline V gives CDR1 MNHEY, CDR2 SMNVEV (reference sequence). This CDR3 spans 15 amino acids. Trimming took 6 bases from V and 8 from J; bases not matched to a gene: 9.

The CDR3 reads CASSDSSGTGELFF. The CDR3 bases are TGCGCCAGCAGTGATTCTAGCGGGACCGGGGAGCTGTTTTTT. The chain employs TRBV10-1 and TRBJ2-2; 8 bases agree with TRBD2. CDR3 length equals 14 residues. The V and J ends lost 3 bases and 5 bases, in that order; junction bases with no gene match: 2. Germline CDR1 WNHNN, CDR2 SYGVQD (reference sequence).

The chain links TRBV9 to TRBJ2-7; 12 bases agree with TRBD2. This CDR3 has 15 amino acids. The V segment lost 0 bases and the J segment 4 bases; nucleotides outside the gene matches: 2. Germline V gene data show CDR1 as SGDLS and CDR2 as YYNGEE. CDR3 in DNA: TGTGCCAGCAGCGTAGGACTAGCGGGGGATTACGAGCAGTACTTC. It specifies CASSVGLAGDYEQYF. The full variable domain, its missing parts supplied by reference TRBV9 and TRBJ2-7, is DSGVTQTPKHLITATGQRVTLRCSPRSGDLSVYWYQQSLDQGLQFLIQYYNGEERAKGNILERFSAQQFPDLHSELNLSSLELGDSALYFCASSVGLAGDYEQYFGPGTRLTVT.